This T cell receptor (beta chain) was sequenced during a study of cytomegalovirus exposure and HLA in healthy donors (dated by TCRdb to 2016 to 2017). Background on the whole study: A later analysis indicated that the roughly 120 validation repertoires were generated on the platform also employed for the 650 to 850 repertoires of the first cohort. The study aimed to test whether signatures of past pathogen exposure could be identified by cataloging public T cell receptors. High-throughput TCR immunosequencing, statistical association of individual TCRs with disease status, and machine learning were combined to predict cytomegalovirus infection status. In addition to the first cohort of roughly 670 subjects, a separate validation cohort of over 90 different subjects was used.

V has 6 bases trimmed and J has 5 bases trimmed; junction bases matching no gene number 0. CDR1 and CDR2, looked up from the germline V gene (reference sequence), are MNHEY and SMNVEV. Including cysteine and phenylalanine, the CDR3 has 12 amino acids. Of all the DNA, just the CDR3 is kept, 36 bases in frame from base 1. The method was the immunoSEQ multiplex PCR assay. Turning to the authors' computational methods: To diagnose cytomegalovirus status from the catalog of TCR beta chain sequences, a statistical classification framework was built. The source is immuneACCESS, and TCRdb retained only in-frame sequences with V and J called. Part of the clones is not carried over; for the studies checked, unresolved V genes explain less than half of this, and the remainder is unexplained. The V and J calls and the clone size are those of that table, but D and trimming were determined from the DNA. This sample holds more than 140,000 clones; 85% to 90% were observed only once. The ten largest clones represent around 3.4% of the sample.

The paper as a whole reports these results and caveats: Most TCR sequences were observed very rarely across donors, whereas some public TCRs were present in many individuals. The classifier was reported to diagnose cytomegalovirus status with high specificity and sensitivity in both the original cohort and the validation cohort. A later analysis found that TCRs clustered in the first cohort also tended to co-occur in the roughly 120 validation repertoires, with 94% of cluster scores above 0. The authors suggested that the approach could potentially be extended to other disease states and immunological phenotypes. A total of around 150 TCR beta chains were listed by the study as associated with cytomegalovirus. The validation cohort had no HLA typing available for a later analysis, so co-occurrence within that cohort was assessed over all 120 or so repertoires. In vitro tests confirmed that a few of the cytomegalovirus-associated TCR beta chains recognize cytomegalovirus antigens.

Separate from the approximately 670-subject first cohort, the validation cohort of over 90 subjects was the group to which the donors belonged. About this clone: Its antigen remains undetermined. Qualities for individual bases were not recorded, and no much larger clone is one base off.

The sequence came from a woman aged 18-29 years in good health and CMV-seropositive. The chain joins TRBV27 to TRBJ2-2, with 7 bases matching TRBD1. The sample consisted of PBMCs. Here is the DNA: TGTGCCAGCAGACAGGGGACCGGGGAGCTGTTTTTT. Translated, it reads CASRQGTGELFF.